Presented here are 23 T cell receptor beta chains from one specimen sequenced in a study of CD8 T cells in ankylosing spondylitis. TCRdb re-analysed the 5' RACE reads in MiXCR, keeping a single row per CDR3 protein. The profile covers roughly 190,000 distinct CDR3 sequences, with roughly 13% appearing a single time and more than 15% taken by the ten largest. What was sequenced was blood, either unsorted or a sorted T cell fraction (not recorded which). The receptor source for this set is a male donor with ankylosing spondylitis or in good health (not recorded which).

The chain is built from TRBV2 and TRBJ2-3, with 8 bases that match TRBD2. The germline gives CDR1 SNHLY, CDR2 FYNNEI. This CDR3 is built from 16 residues. J was trimmed by 2 bases and V by 7 bases; bases with no gene match: 11. The CDR3 here is CASNGASGPNTDTQYF. CDR3 bases: TGTGCCAGCAACGGGGCTAGCGGGCCCAACACAGATACGCAGTATTTT.

This clonotype appeared a few times. The chain links TRBV9 to TRBJ2-5; no clear D. Germline V gene lookup returns CDR1 SGDLS and CDR2 YYNGEE. This CDR3 contains 17 residues. The germline V and J ends were trimmed by 0 bases and 5 bases, with 20 bases remaining between them. CDR3 nucleotides: TGTGCCAGCAGCGTAGGGGTAAACACCCCACCGCGGGAGACCCAGTACTTC. Its translation: CASSVGVNTPPRETQYF. The entire variable domain, with the rest obtained from reference TRBV9 and TRBJ2-5, is as follows: DSGVTQTPKHLITATGQRVTLRCSPRSGDLSVYWYQQSLDQGLQFLIQYYNGEERAKGNILERFSAQQFPDLHSELNLSSLELGDSALYFCASSVGVNTPPRETQYFGPGTRLLVL.

The chain is built from TRBV7-9 and TRBJ2-1; TRBD2 matches at 10 bases. The V and J ends lost 3 bases and 4 bases, in that order; junction bases with no gene match: 6. There are 16 residues in the CDR3. Germline CDR1 reads SEHNR; CDR2 reads FQNEAQ (reference sequence). The CDR3 coding sequence is TGTGCCAGCAGCTTCGAGGTAGCGGGAGGTTACAATGAGCAGTTCTTC. Protein sequence: CASSFEVAGGYNEQFF.

This clonotype was counted a few times. J is TRBJ2-3 and V is TRBV27; the D gene is possibly TRBD1 (6 bases). From germline, CDR1 is MNHEY and CDR2 SMNVEV (reference sequence). This CDR3 region has 14 residues. Between the trimmed V and J ends, which lost 3 bases and 2 bases, there was a span of 9 bases. In nucleotides, the CDR3 is TGTGCCAGCAGTTTGGGGGCCTACACAGATACGCAGTATTTT. Its translation is CASSLGAYTDTQYF.

V and J are TRBV2 and TRBJ2-5, with D possibly matching TRBD1 (6 bases). Germline V lookup: CDR1 SNHLY, CDR2 FYNNEI. The CDR3 totals 13 residues. With 10 bases removed from V and 5 bases from J, the gap between germline ends came to 17 bases. CDR3 nucleotides: TGTGCCACCTCAGGGGCCTTTGCTGAGACCCAGTACTTC. It encodes CATSGAFAETQYF.

The V and J genes are TRBV20-1 and TRBJ2-5, with 7 bases aligning to TRBD2. The length of the CDR3 is 17 residues. The V and J ends lost 0 bases and 5 bases, in that order; junction bases with no gene match: 15. Germline-derived CDR1 and CDR2 are DFQATT and SNEGSKA (reference sequence). CDR3 loop: CSARDQAPGLLPETQYF. The CDR3 DNA follows: TGCAGTGCTAGAGATCAGGCACCGGGACTACTCCCGGAGACCCAGTACTTC.

Worth noting for this clonotype: Being one base from a much bigger clone, this may be a read error. This sequence joins TRBV12-3 or TRBV12-4 and TRBJ2-5, with D tentatively TRBD2 (6 bases). This CDR3 comprises 13 residues. The CDR3 is CARSFGGQETQYF. The DNA of the CDR3 is TGTGCCAGAAGTTTCGGGGGCCAAGAGACCCAGTACTTC.

The chain combines TRBV7-9 with TRBJ1-1; 9 bases are shared with TRBD1. CDR3 length: 14 amino acids. The V gene's germline CDR1 is SEHNR and CDR2 FQNEAQ (reference sequence). Germline trimming cut 5 bases from V and 6 bases from J; bases unmatched to any gene: 7. CDR3 region: CASSPGQGDAEAFF. In nucleotides, the CDR3 is TGTGCCAGCAGCCCGGGACAGGGAGATGCTGAAGCTTTCTTT.

The chain links TRBV2 to TRBJ1-4; no definite D call. This CDR3 comprises 13 residues. Germline V CDR1 and CDR2: SNHLY, FYNNEI. Between the trimmed V and J ends, which lost 3 bases and 8 bases, there was a span of 10 bases. The chain's CDR3 is CASSDGYEEKLFF. CDR3 coding DNA: TGTGCCAGCAGTGACGGTTATGAGGAAAAACTGTTTTTT.

This chain connects TRBV7-2 to TRBJ2-3, with 12 bases matching TRBD2. This CDR3 region has 16 residues. Germline values: CDR1 SGHTA, CDR2 FQGNSA. With V trimmed by 3 bases and J by 5 bases, 6 bases remained unmatched. CDR3 nucleotide sequence: TGTGCCAGCAGCTTCCTAGCGGGAGGGCCTGGAGATACGCAGTATTTT. Translation: CASSFLAGGPGDTQYF. Using reference TRBV7-2 and TRBJ2-3 for the parts outside the CDR3, the full variable domain is GAGVSQSPSNKVTEKGKDVELRCDPISGHTALYWYRQSLGQGLEFLIYFQGNSAPDKSGLPSDRFSAERTGGSVSTLTIQRTQQEDSAVYLCASSFLAGGPGDTQYFGPGTRLTVL.

V is TRBV20-1 and J is TRBJ2-7; 12 nucleotides match TRBD2. The CDR3 has 15 residues. The V and J ends lost 4 bases and 1 base, in that order; junction bases with no gene match: 5. Germline CDR1 reads DFQATT; CDR2 reads SNEGSKA (reference sequence). Here the CDR3 DNA reads TGCAGTGCTAAGACGACTAGCGGGAGTTCCTACGAGCAGTACTTC. Its translation: CSAKTTSGSSYEQYF.

This clonotype has more than one count but fewer than ten. The rearrangement joins TRBV11-1 to TRBJ2-1, with 7 bases matching TRBD2. The V segment lost 1 base and the J segment 2 bases; nucleotides outside the gene matches: 11. The CDR3 loop spans 18 amino acids. Germline assignment: CDR1 SGHAT and CDR2 FQDESV (reference sequence). The CDR3 sequence is CASSLVNSASGTYNEQFF. The CDR3 DNA reads TGTGCCAGCAGCTTAGTTAATTCGGCTAGCGGAACCTACAATGAGCAGTTCTTC.

This clonotype was recorded many times. V and J are TRBV12-3 or TRBV12-4 and TRBJ2-7; 11 bases fit TRBD1. The CDR3 length is 13 residues. V lost 5 bases, J lost 7 bases, and 4 bases stayed unmatched. CDR3 in DNA: TGTGCCAGCAGTGGACAGGGGGCGAGAGAGCAGTACTTC. It yields the protein CASSGQGAREQYF.

In this sample, this clonotype turned up a few times. The rearrangement uses TRBV20-1 and TRBJ2-7, with 7 bases lining up with TRBD2. With 2 bases clipped from V and 6 bases from J, the junction kept 7 bases outside the gene matches. CDR3 length: 13 residues. Germline CDR1 reads DFQATT; CDR2 reads SNEGSKA (reference sequence). CDR3 in DNA: TGCAGTGCTAGAAGGAGCGGGGAGATCGAGCAGTACTTC. Translation gives CSARRSGEIEQYF.

The chain has TRBV25-1 and TRBJ1-2, with a tentative D call TRBD1 (5 bases). In germline, CDR1 is MGHDK, CDR2 SYGVNS. The ends were cut back, 6 bases at V and 4 bases at J, with 12 bases in the middle. There are 13 residues in the CDR3. CDR3 loop: CASSRDGPYGYTF. For the CDR3, the DNA is TGTGCCAGCAGCCGGGACGGACCCTATGGCTACACCTTC.

This chain connects TRBV4-1 to TRBJ2-5, with 7 bases identical to TRBD1. Trimming at V came to 3 bases and at J to 0 bases, leaving 13 bases not matched to a gene. There are 18 residues in the CDR3. Germline loops: CDR1 MGHRA, CDR2 YSYEKL. CDR3 coding DNA: TGCGCCAGCAGCCATAACCCAGGGGACAGCCGGTACCAAGAGACCCAGTACTTC. It specifies CASSHNPGDSRYQETQYF.

This clonotype was detected many times. The V gene is TRBV4-1, the J gene TRBJ1-1, with D unresolved. Germline CDR1 and CDR2: MGHRA and YSYEKL. V shed 8 bases and J shed 2 bases, with 6 bases lying between them. The CDR3 runs 11 residues. The CDR3 protein is CASAANTEAFF. The DNA of the CDR3 is TGCGCCAGCGCTGCAAACACTGAAGCTTTCTTT.

This clonotype was detected ten times or more. The chain joins TRBV12-3 or TRBV12-4 to TRBJ2-3; D may be TRBD2 (5 bases). Trimming left V 6 bases short and J 3 bases short, with 10 bases between. The length of the CDR3 is 13 residues. The CDR3 here is CASSPSGTDTQYF. The CDR3 DNA reads as TGTGCCAGCAGCCCCTCGGGGACAGATACGCAGTATTTT.

A few counts support this clonotype. The CDR3 is CASSLMLADPLYNEQFF. For the CDR3, the DNA is TGTGCCAGCAGTTTAATGCTTGCCGATCCCCTTTACAATGAGCAGTTCTTC. The rearrangement joins TRBV27 to TRBJ2-1; no reliable D call. The germline V gene has CDR1 MNHEY and CDR2 SMNVEV (reference sequence). Trimming removed 2 bases at V and 4 bases at J, with 18 bases between. The CDR3 loop spans 17 amino acids.

The rearrangement uses TRBV5-1 and TRBJ2-7, with a possible D match to TRBD2 (6 bases). The ends were cut back, 6 bases at V and 5 bases at J, with 12 bases in the middle. From germline, CDR1 is SGHRS and CDR2 YFSETQ. This CDR3 has 12 residues. The CDR3 sequence: CASNSGGDEQYF. In nucleotides, the CDR3 is TGCGCCAGCAACAGCGGAGGGGACGAGCAGTACTTC.

The chain joins TRBV9 to TRBJ2-7; no clear D. V lost 3 bases and J 3 bases, leaving 16 bases between the germline ends. Germline lookup yields CDR1 SGDLS and CDR2 YYNGEE. CDR3 length: 15 amino acids. This chain's CDR3 is CASSEGRALDYEQYF. In DNA, the CDR3 is TGTGCCAGCAGCGAAGGTAGGGCTTTGGACTACGAGCAGTACTTC. Together with reference TRBV9 and TRBJ2-7, the CDR3 gives the full variable domain: DSGVTQTPKHLITATGQRVTLRCSPRSGDLSVYWYQQSLDQGLQFLIQYYNGEERAKGNILERFSAQQFPDLHSELNLSSLELGDSALYFCASSEGRALDYEQYFGPGTRLTVT.

This clonotype was observed a handful of times. The rearrangement joins TRBV30 to TRBJ1-2; possibly TRBD1 for D (6 bases). Per germline, CDR1 GTSNPN and CDR2 SVGIG (reference sequence). This CDR3 comprises 11 residues. The V end was cut by 7 bases, the J end by 4 bases, with 10 bases between. The CDR3 sequence: CASRGLYGYTF. The CDR3, as DNA: TGTGCCTCCAGGGGCCTCTATGGCTACACCTTC.

The V call is TRBV19, the J call TRBJ2-1; D gene uncertain. The CDR3 runs 11 residues. Trimming left V 7 bases short and J 4 bases short, with 5 bases between. Germline loops: CDR1 LNHDA, CDR2 SQIVND (reference sequence). As DNA, the CDR3 is TGTGCCAGTACCCGATACAATGAGCAGTTCTTC. This gives the protein CASTRYNEQFF.